Below are 5 T cell receptor beta chains sequenced from a single sample in a study of early T cells in non-severe SARS-CoV-2 infection. MiXCR, applied by TCRdb to the 5' RACE reads, yields one record per CDR3 protein. This sample carries fewer than 80,000 distinct CDR3 sequences, over 9% of them seen once, and the ten largest clones take about 4.2%. The sequencing sample was made of whole blood. These receptors all stem from an adult who was a healthcare worker with PCR-confirmed SARS-CoV-2 infection or an uninfected control (not recorded which).

The rearrangement links TRBV4-1 to TRBJ2-2; maybe TRBD2 (6 bases). CDR1 MGHRA and CDR2 YSYEKL come from the germline V gene. V was trimmed by 1 base and J by 1 base, leaving 19 bases between them. The CDR3 spans 19 residues. In DNA, the CDR3 is TGCGCCAGCAGCCAAGGGAGGGGCCGGGCCACACGGAACACCGGGGAGCTGTTTTTT. Residues: CASSQGRGRATRNTGELFF.

This clonotype has ten or more counts. The rearrangement uses TRBV28 and TRBJ2-5; the match to TRBD1 covers 9 bases. With V trimmed by 4 bases and J by 5 bases, 8 bases remained unmatched. Germline V lookup: CDR1 MDHEN, CDR2 SYDVKM. The CDR3 runs 15 residues. The CDR3 is CASSWDRAGAETQYF. DNA for the CDR3: TGTGCCAGCAGTTGGGACAGGGCGGGAGCGGAGACCCAGTACTTC. Full variable domain (remainder filled in from reference TRBV28 and TRBJ2-5): DVKVTQSSRYLVKRTGEKVFLECVQDMDHENMFWYRQDPGLGLRLIYFSYDVKMKEKGDIPEGYSVSREKKERFSLILESASTNQTSMYLCASSWDRAGAETQYFGPGTRLLVL.

This clonotype was counted ten times or more. The chain joins TRBV29-1 to TRBJ1-4; possible D gene TRBD1, 5 bases. This CDR3 spans 14 amino acids. Germline-derived CDR1 and CDR2 are SQVTM and ANQGSEA. Trimming cost V 4 bases and J 3 bases, with 12 bases left between them. The CDR3, as DNA: TGCAGCGTTGGTGGCGGGACTCCTAATGAAAAACTGTTTTTT. Protein sequence: CSVGGGTPNEKLFF.

In this sample, this clonotype turned up many times. The chain combines TRBV9 with TRBJ2-2; D ambiguous. The ends were cut back, 0 bases at V and 4 bases at J, with 7 bases in the middle. The CDR3 runs to 14 residues. Germline CDR1 is SGDLS and CDR2 is YYNGEE. CDR3 nucleotides: TGTGCCAGCAGCGTAGAAGCGTTCACCGGGGAGCTGTTTTTT. Its translation is CASSVEAFTGELFF. The variable domain in full, with the rest retrieved from reference TRBV9 and TRBJ2-2, is DSGVTQTPKHLITATGQRVTLRCSPRSGDLSVYWYQQSLDQGLQFLIQYYNGEERAKGNILERFSAQQFPDLHSELNLSSLELGDSALYFCASSVEAFTGELFFGEGSRLTVL.

There are many counts of this clonotype. The J gene is TRBJ1-2, the V gene TRBV18; no clear D gene. Looked up from germline, CDR1 is KGHSH and CDR2 is LQKENI. The length of the CDR3 is 13 residues. V shed 2 bases and J shed 5 bases, with 9 bases lying between them. The CDR3 region is CASSPGTAYGYTF. CDR3 bases: TGTGCCAGCTCACCAGGAACAGCGTATGGCTACACCTTC. Together with reference TRBV18 and TRBJ1-2, the CDR3 gives the full variable domain: NAGVMQNPRHLVRRRGQEARLRCSPMKGHSHVYWYRQLPEEGLKFMVYLQKENIIDESGMPKERFSAEFPKEGPSILRIQQVVRGDSAAYFCASSPGTAYGYTFGSGTRLTVV.